This passage covers 24 T cell receptor beta chains from one sample sequenced in a study of T cells in Graves' hyperthyroidism and ophthalmopathy. Amplified regions were TCR beta CDR3 sequences from RNA transcripts. First-round RT-PCR with HTBI primers amplified the TCR CDR3 region. MiXCR, run by TCRdb on the multiplex PCR reads, gives a single entry per CDR3 protein. The table includes fewer than 400,000 distinct CDR3 sequences, 15% to 20% detected once. The sample consisted of blood. The receptors were gathered from a man aged 25 to 40 with Graves' hyperthyroidism.

This clonotype appeared many times. V is TRBV7-2 and J is TRBJ2-1; perhaps TRBD2 as D (5 bases). The CDR3 runs to 15 residues. The ends were cut back, 8 bases at V and 7 bases at J, with 21 bases in the middle. Germline V lookup: CDR1 SGHTA, CDR2 FQGNSA. In DNA, the CDR3 is TGTGCCAGCCCTCCGGACTCTAGCCATCGAAATGAGCAGTTCTTC. Translation: CASPPDSSHRNEQFF.

The chain joins TRBV9 to TRBJ2-1; D might be TRBD2 (5 bases). The germline gives CDR1 SGDLS, CDR2 YYNGEE. This CDR3 comprises 14 residues. The V end lost 0 bases, the J end lost 5 bases, and 9 bases lay between the germline ends. In nucleotides, the CDR3 is TGTGCCAGCAGCGTAGTGCTAGCAGACAATGAGCAGTTCTTC. Encoded protein: CASSVVLADNEQFF. The full variable domain, in which reference TRBV9 and TRBJ2-1 provide the parts outside the CDR3, is DSGVTQTPKHLITATGQRVTLRCSPRSGDLSVYWYQQSLDQGLQFLIQYYNGEERAKGNILERFSAQQFPDLHSELNLSSLELGDSALYFCASSVVLADNEQFFGPGTRLTVL.

Many counts were recorded for this clonotype. The V gene is TRBV2, the J gene TRBJ2-3; 7 nucleotides agree with TRBD2. Trimming cost V 8 bases and J 0 bases; bases outside gene matches: 11. The CDR3 is made up of 16 amino acids. Germline V gene sequence: CDR1 SNHLY, CDR2 FYNNEI. CDR3 nucleotides: TGTGCCAGCCAACTAGCGCACAGTCCTAGCACAGATACGCAGTATTTT. It translates to CASQLAHSPSTDTQYF. The full variable domain, with the rest looked up from reference TRBV2 and TRBJ2-3, is EPEVTQTPSHQVTQMGQEVILRCVPISNHLYFYWYRQILGQKVEFLVSFYNNEISEKSEIFDDQFSVERPDGSNFTLKIRSTKLEDSAMYFCASQLAHSPSTDTQYFGPGTRLTVL.

The chain uses TRBV27 and TRBJ2-5; TRBD2 matches 11 bases. V shed 6 bases and J 12 bases; nucleotides not matched to a gene: 12. Per the germline V gene, CDR1 is MNHEY and CDR2 is SMNVEV (reference sequence). CDR3 length: 14 residues. The CDR3 DNA sequence: TGTGCCAGCAGAGAGGGGGCTAGCGGGAGGTTGGAGTACTTC. Translated: CASREGASGRLEYF.

The chain carries TRBV6-1 and TRBJ1-1; TRBD1 matches at 10 bases. The CDR3 consists of 15 residues. Germline lookup yields CDR1 MNHNS and CDR2 SASEGT. With V trimmed by 5 bases and J by 1 base, 4 bases remained unmatched. Here the CDR3 DNA reads TGTGCCAGCAGTCCAGGACAGGGGGGGAACACTGAAGCTTTCTTT. It yields the protein CASSPGQGGNTEAFF.

This clonotype was counted between two and nine times. In DNA, the CDR3 is TGTGCCAGTAGTATAGATTCCGGGACAGGGTTCGAGCAGTACTTC. Amino acid sequence: CASSIDSGTGFEQYF. V and J are TRBV19 and TRBJ2-7, with 9 nucleotides matching TRBD1. CDR3 length: 15 amino acids. The ends lost 0 bases at V and 6 bases at J; junction bases unmatched: 6. Germline CDR1 is LNHDA and CDR2 is SQIVND (reference sequence).

A few counts support this clonotype. The rearrangement joins TRBV5-1 to TRBJ2-3; unclear D gene. V lost 5 bases, J lost 0 bases, and 13 bases lay in between. The CDR3 totals 15 residues. Per the germline V gene, CDR1 is SGHRS and CDR2 is YFSETQ. CDR3 DNA: TGCGCCAGCAGTTGGCCTTCCCTTAGCACAGATACGCAGTATTTT. It specifies CASSWPSLSTDTQYF.

This clonotype turned up a few times. V usage is TRBV9 and J usage is TRBJ2-2; no definite D call. Trimming removed 4 bases at V and 5 bases at J, with 15 bases between. CDR1 and CDR2 (germline): SGDLS, YYNGEE. The CDR3 consists of 15 residues. This CDR3 is CASSPWSTPTGELFF. CDR3 bases: TGTGCCAGCAGCCCTTGGTCCACCCCAACCGGGGAGCTGTTTTTT.

This clonotype was seen only a few times. At one end, the junction sequence differs from germline, possibly due to a read error. This rearrangement joins TRBV19 to TRBJ1-1; 8 bases match TRBD1. There are 15 residues in the CDR3. Germline V gene sequence: CDR1 LNHDA, CDR2 SQIVND (reference sequence). The CDR3, as DNA: TGTGCCAGTAGTATAGCCCGGGACAGGAACCCTGAAGCTTTCTTT. Protein sequence: CASSIARDRNPEAFF.

This chain connects TRBV20-1 to TRBJ1-4; 7 bases match TRBD1. This CDR3 is 15 amino acids long. Germline V gene sequence: CDR1 DFQATT, CDR2 SNEGSKA (reference sequence). J was trimmed by 7 bases and V by 0 bases; bases with no gene match: 8. The CDR3 spells CSARDPRQGLEKLFF. CDR3 nucleotides: TGCAGTGCTAGAGACCCCCGACAGGGACTTGAAAAACTGTTTTTT.

This clonotype was detected ten times or more. V gene TRBV20-1 combines with J gene TRBJ2-7, with D maybe TRBD1 (5 bases). CDR1 is DFQATT, CDR2 SNEGSKA, per germline (reference sequence). Between the trimmed V and J ends, which lost 0 bases and 3 bases, there was a span of 9 bases. The CDR3 runs to 13 residues. The CDR3 sequence: CSARDQQGYEQYF. DNA of the CDR3: TGCAGTGCTAGAGATCAGCAGGGCTACGAGCAGTACTTC.

The rearrangement joins TRBV5-1 to TRBJ1-2; maybe TRBD1 (5 bases). From germline, CDR1 is SGHRS and CDR2 YFSETQ. This CDR3 is built from 14 residues. V was trimmed by 3 bases and J by 0 bases, leaving 9 bases between them. CDR3 sequence (DNA): TGCGCCAGCAGCTGGCAGGGACCTAACTATGGCTACACCTTC. Translation: CASSWQGPNYGYTF.

This clonotype was counted only a few times. CDR3 nucleotides: TGTGCCTGGAGTGTAAGGGCAGAGCAGTTCTTC. Amino acids: CAWSVRAEQFF. The V gene is TRBV30, the J gene TRBJ2-1; D is undetermined. V was shortened by 0 bases and J by 10 bases, with 7 bases between the two germline ends. The CDR3 contains 11 residues. The germline gives CDR1 GTSNPN, CDR2 SVGIG (reference sequence). The full variable domain, completed using reference TRBV30 and TRBJ2-1, is SQTIHQWPATLVQPVGSPLSLECTVEGTSNPNLYWYRQAAGRGLQLLFYSVGIGQISSEVPQNLSASRPQDRQFILSSKKLLLSDSGFYLCAWSVRAEQFFGPGTRLTVL.

This clonotype came up a few times. The V and J genes are TRBV4-1 and TRBJ2-3, with 7 bases fitting TRBD1. With 1 base clipped from V and 6 bases from J, the junction kept 10 bases outside the gene matches. Germline-derived CDR1 and CDR2 are MGHRA and YSYEKL. This CDR3 is built from 16 residues. CDR3 protein: CASSQVRGQSGDTQYF. The CDR3 DNA sequence: TGCGCCAGCAGCCAAGTAAGGGGACAGTCTGGTGATACGCAGTATTTT.

Comments on this clonotype: Mismatch with germline at one junction end may stem from a read error. V gene TRBV7-8 combines with J gene TRBJ2-7; D remains unclear. The length of the CDR3 is 15 residues. CDR1 SGHVS and CDR2 FQNEAQ come from the germline V gene. The CDR3 DNA sequence: TGCGCCAGCAGTCCAGACCGAGACAAAGCCTACGAGCAGTACTTC. It encodes CASSPDRDKAYEQYF.

This clonotype was detected ten times or more. The chain combines TRBV28 with TRBJ2-3, with 7 positions matching TRBD2. This CDR3 comprises 13 residues. Unmatched junction bases numbered 10, after V lost 7 bases and J lost 9 bases. CDR1 MDHEN and CDR2 SYDVKM come from the germline V gene. The CDR3 spells CASTPGWEGTQYF. The CDR3 nucleotides are TGTGCCAGCACCCCAGGATGGGAGGGGACGCAGTATTTT.

The chain recombines TRBV9 with TRBJ2-7, with D perhaps matching TRBD2 (5 bases). V gave up 4 bases and J gave up 6 bases, with 11 bases separating them. Looked up from germline, CDR1 is SGDLS and CDR2 is YYNGEE. The CDR3 has 12 amino acids. The CDR3 nucleotides read TGTGCCAGCAGCCCTCGGGATACCGAGCAGTACTTC. Amino acid sequence: CASSPRDTEQYF.

This clonotype was seen at least ten times. The J gene is TRBJ2-1, the V gene TRBV28; possible D gene TRBD2, 5 bases. CDR1 is MDHEN and CDR2 is SYDVKM in the germline V gene. This CDR3 is built from 14 residues. The V end was cut by 8 bases, the J end by 3 bases, with 14 bases between. The CDR3 DNA reads as TGTGCCAGCGGATGGCTAGCATTCTACAATGAGCAGTTCTTC. Translating it yields CASGWLAFYNEQFF.

CDR3: CASRSGEQFF. The CDR3 nucleotides are TGCGCCAGCCGGAGCGGTGAGCAGTTCTTC. The chain combines TRBV10-1 with TRBJ2-1; perhaps TRBD2 as D (5 bases). Trimming removed 8 bases at V and 9 bases at J, with 8 bases between. Germline V gene lookup returns CDR1 WNHNN and CDR2 SYGVQD (reference sequence). This CDR3 spans 10 amino acids.

In its sample, this clonotype was seen many times. The rearrangement links TRBV20-1 to TRBJ1-5, with 8 bases fitting TRBD1. CDR1 and CDR2 from the germline V gene are DFQATT and SNEGSKA (reference sequence). The V segment lost 5 bases and the J segment 5 bases; nucleotides outside the gene matches: 8. The CDR3 is 14 residues long. The CDR3 loop reads CSALDRAKDQPQHF. The CDR3 region has the DNA TGCAGTGCTTTGGACAGGGCTAAGGATCAGCCCCAGCATTTT.

The table lists this clonotype with many counts. The chain combines TRBV2 with TRBJ2-7; perhaps TRBD2 as D (6 bases). CDR1 is SNHLY and CDR2 is FYNNEI in the germline V gene. The CDR3 is 15 residues long. Trimming left V 1 base short and J 4 bases short, with 14 bases between. The CDR3 DNA sequence: TGTGCCAGCAGTGAAGAGGAGGGAGTAGGATACGAGCAGTACTTC. It specifies CASSEEEGVGYEQYF.

This clonotype has at least ten counts. The rearrangement joins TRBV4-2 to TRBJ2-3; 8 nucleotides line up with TRBD2. The germline CDR1 and CDR2 sequences are LGHNA and YNFKEQ. The V segment lost 6 bases and the J segment 6 bases; nucleotides outside the gene matches: 17. CDR3 length equals 17 residues. CDR3 in amino acids: CASRPSVALAGLDTQYF. CDR3 nucleotides: TGTGCCAGCAGACCATCCGTAGCGTTAGCGGGACTCGATACGCAGTATTTT.

This clonotype was detected many times. The rearrangement links TRBV20-1 to TRBJ2-1; TRBD2 matches at 7 bases. The CDR3 has 12 amino acids. Germline V gene sequence: CDR1 DFQATT, CDR2 SNEGSKA (reference sequence). The trim removed 2 bases at V and 10 bases at J, leaving 5 bases unmatched. The CDR3 is CSARPTAGEQFF. The CDR3 nucleotides read TGCAGTGCTAGACCTACAGCGGGGGAGCAGTTCTTC.

The genes are TRBV28 and TRBJ1-2; D might be TRBD1 (5 bases). Trimming took 4 bases from V and 8 from J, leaving 20 bases between them. The CDR3 has 15 amino acids. CDR1 is MDHEN, CDR2 SYDVKM, per germline. The CDR3 reads CASSSHRYPLGGYTF. The CDR3 DNA follows: TGTGCCAGCAGTTCCCACAGGTACCCCCTTGGGGGCTACACCTTC.